The 29 T cell receptor beta chains below all came from one sample that was sequenced in a study of blood T cell repertoires in COVID-19. The protocol was immunoSEQ multiplex PCR, while the TCRdb copy is restricted to in-frame clones and leaves out a portion. The data show over 50,000 clones, with around 80% seen just once and 11% to 15% held by the top ten. The sample consisted of peripheral blood. The receptors shown here come from a human donor in a cohort sampled during active COVID-19.

V gene TRBV7-6 combines with J gene TRBJ2-5, with TRBD1 matching 9 bases. The CDR3 runs 16 residues. CDR1 is SGHVS and CDR2 is FNYEAQ in the germline V gene. Trimming cost V 5 bases and J 2 bases; bases outside gene matches: 9. The DNA of the CDR3 is TGTGCCAGCAGCCCCTCCGGGACAGGGCATCAAGAGACCCAGTACTTC. Protein: CASSPSGTGHQETQYF.

This sequence joins TRBV18 and TRBJ1-1; D possibly corresponds to TRBD1 (6 bases). CDR1 and CDR2 from the germline V gene are KGHSH and LQKENI. The V end was cut by 3 bases, the J end by 9 bases, with 14 bases between. The CDR3 consists of 13 residues. DNA for the CDR3: TGTGCCAGCTCACCGCCGGACAGCCTCAAAGCTTTCTTT. This translates into CASSPPDSLKAFF.

The V and J genes are TRBV5-8 and TRBJ2-6; TRBD1 aligns across 10 bases. This CDR3 spans 17 amino acids. With V trimmed by 1 base and J by 2 bases, 3 bases remained unmatched. From germline, CDR1 is SGHTS and CDR2 YDEGEE. The CDR3 DNA reads TGTGCCAGCAGCTTGTGGACAGGGGGGACTGGGGCCAACGTCCTGACTTTC. It translates to CASSLWTGGTGANVLTF. Complete variable domain (other parts from reference TRBV5-8 and TRBJ2-6): EAGVTQSPTHLIKTRGQQATLRCSPISGHTSVYWYQQALGLGLQFLLWYDEGEERNRGNFPPRFSGRQFPNYSSELNVNALELEDSALYLCASSLWTGGTGANVLTFGAGSRLTVL.

The chain links TRBV7-9 to TRBJ2-1, with D possibly being TRBD1 (7 bases). Germline V gene lookup returns CDR1 SEHNR and CDR2 FQNEAQ (reference sequence). This CDR3 has 15 amino acids. V was trimmed by 7 bases and J by 8 bases, leaving 21 bases between them. CDR3 amino acids: CASKKQGGGGDEQFF. CDR3 coding DNA: TGTGCCAGCAAGAAGCAGGGGGGCGGTGGCGATGAGCAGTTCTTC.

The J gene is TRBJ2-1, the V gene TRBV10-3; D gene ambiguous. Germline V gene lookup returns CDR1 ENHRY and CDR2 SYGVKD. V dropped 1 base and J dropped 9 bases, with 10 bases sitting between them. The CDR3 contains 13 residues. In nucleotides, the CDR3 is TGTGCCATCAGTGAGTATTTAGAGAGTGAGCAGTTCTTC. Amino acid sequence: CAISEYLESEQFF.

This rearrangement joins TRBV7-6 to TRBJ2-7; TRBD1 might be the D (6 bases). Germline lookup yields CDR1 SGHVS and CDR2 FNYEAQ. CDR3 length: 15 amino acids. The ends were cut back, 0 bases at V and 9 bases at J, with 18 bases in the middle. The DNA for the CDR3 is TGTGCCAGCAGCTTAGCACCTGGGACACCCCGGGGGCAGTACTTC. It encodes CASSLAPGTPRGQYF.

The rearrangement links TRBV9 to TRBJ1-4, with D possibly being TRBD1 (6 bases). Germline V gene lookup returns CDR1 SGDLS and CDR2 YYNGEE. CDR3 size: 15 residues. V lost 4 bases and J 3 bases, leaving 13 bases between the germline ends. The CDR3 is CASSPGARSNEKLFF. CDR3 bases: TGTGCCAGCAGCCCAGGGGCCAGGTCTAATGAAAAACTGTTTTTT.

The chain employs TRBV19 and TRBJ1-5; D possibly corresponds to TRBD1 (6 bases). V gave up 8 bases and J gave up 9 bases, with 17 bases separating them. Germline lookup yields CDR1 LNHDA and CDR2 SQIVND (reference sequence). This CDR3 is built from 13 residues. The CDR3 is CASSGTSGSPQHF. CDR3 in DNA: TGTGCCAGTTCCGGGACATCGGGCTCGCCCCAGCATTTT.

This chain joins TRBV18 and TRBJ2-4; D possibly corresponds to TRBD1 (6 bases). CDR1 and CDR2 from the germline V gene are KGHSH and LQKENI. The CDR3 length is 16 residues. V lost 3 bases to trimming and J lost 4 bases, with 16 bases between them. The CDR3 region is CASSPNTGTLKNIQYF. CDR3 nucleotide sequence: TGTGCCAGCTCACCGAATACTGGGACACTTAAAAACATTCAGTACTTC. The variable domain in full, completed from reference TRBV18 and TRBJ2-4, reads NAGVMQNPRHLVRRRGQEARLRCSPMKGHSHVYWYRQLPEEGLKFMVYLQKENIIDESGMPKERFSAEFPKEGPSILRIQQVVRGDSAAYFCASSPNTGTLKNIQYFGAGTRLSVL.

In its sample, this clone was seen a few times. The chain links TRBV5-1 to TRBJ1-5; D perhaps matches TRBD1 (5 bases). The CDR3 is made up of 13 amino acids. Germline CDR1 is SGHRS and CDR2 is YFSETQ. Trimming removed 4 bases at V and 6 bases at J, with 11 bases between. The CDR3 loop is CASSQGYGQPQHF. Written as DNA, the CDR3 is TGCGCCAGCAGCCAGGGTTACGGTCAGCCCCAGCATTTT.

V is TRBV28 and J is TRBJ2-7; a possible D gene is TRBD2 (5 bases). Germline values: CDR1 MDHEN, CDR2 SYDVKM. The CDR3 is made up of 12 amino acids. With 11 bases removed from V and 4 bases from J, the gap between germline ends came to 15 bases. CDR3 residues: CASRAWTYEQYF. DNA for the CDR3: TGTGCCTCACGAGCGTGGACTTACGAGCAGTACTTC. Complete variable domain (other parts from reference TRBV28 and TRBJ2-7): DVKVTQSSRYLVKRTGEKVFLECVQDMDHENMFWYRQDPGLGLRLIYFSYDVKMKEKGDIPEGYSVSREKKERFSLILESASTNQTSMYLCASRAWTYEQYFGPGTRLTVT.

This clone was counted a single time. The CDR3 loop is CASSSPTGGIQETQYF. DNA of the CDR3: TGCGCCAGCAGCTCACCGACAGGGGGCATCCAAGAGACCCAGTACTTC. J is TRBJ2-5 and V is TRBV5-1, with TRBD1 matching 10 bases. The CDR3 has 16 amino acids. V shed 3 bases, J shed 1 base, and the junction held 6 bases outside the gene matches. The V gene's germline CDR1 is SGHRS and CDR2 YFSETQ.

The chain has TRBV28 and TRBJ1-3; 10 nucleotides align to TRBD1. The ends lost 2 bases at V and 5 bases at J; junction bases unmatched: 6. The germline CDR1 and CDR2 sequences are MDHEN and SYDVKM. The CDR3 is made up of 16 amino acids. The CDR3: CASSLRTGGTRNTIYF. The CDR3 DNA reads as TGTGCCAGCAGTTTAAGGACAGGGGGGACCAGAAACACCATATATTTT.

This clone has a count of ten or more. The chain is built from TRBV5-1 and TRBJ1-3, with D perhaps matching TRBD1 (5 bases). Germline V gene sequence: CDR1 SGHRS, CDR2 YFSETQ. V was cut by 3 bases and J by 0 bases, with 22 bases left in between. The CDR3 totals 19 residues. For the CDR3, the DNA is TGCGCCAGCAGCTCCGGGTGGCAGGGAAGGGTCTCCTCTGGAAACACCATATATTTT. Translated: CASSSGWQGRVSSGNTIYF.

V gene TRBV27 combines with J gene TRBJ1-6, with a tentative D call TRBD1 (6 bases). This CDR3 contains 13 residues. CDR1 and CDR2 (germline): MNHEY, SMNVEV (reference sequence). Deletions cut 6 bases from V and 7 bases from J, with 10 bases between. CDR3 region: CASRSTGNSPLHF. CDR3 DNA: TGTGCCAGCAGATCGACAGGCAATTCACCCCTCCACTTT.

The chain is built from TRBV5-4 and TRBJ2-5, with 7 bases matching TRBD2. The CDR3 extends over 13 amino acids. V gave up 4 bases and J gave up 5 bases; unmatched junction bases: 5. Germline V gene lookup returns CDR1 SGHNT and CDR2 YYREEE (reference sequence). CDR3 amino acids: CASSAGVGETQYF. In DNA, the CDR3 is TGTGCCAGCAGCGCGGGAGTGGGGGAGACCCAGTACTTC.

J is TRBJ1-3 and V is TRBV18; no clear D gene. Germline V gene data show CDR1 as KGHSH and CDR2 as LQKENI. The CDR3 covers 15 residues. Trimming removed 5 bases from V and 0 bases from J, with 11 bases in between. Here the CDR3 DNA reads TGTGCCAGCTCATCTGACACCCGCTCTGGAAACACCATATATTTT. It encodes CASSSDTRSGNTIYF. Based on the CDR3 plus reference TRBV18 and TRBJ1-3, the full variable domain is NAGVMQNPRHLVRRRGQEARLRCSPMKGHSHVYWYRQLPEEGLKFMVYLQKENIIDESGMPKERFSAEFPKEGPSILRIQQVVRGDSAAYFCASSSDTRSGNTIYFGEGSWLTVV.

The genes are TRBV5-4 and TRBJ2-3; TRBD2 aligns across 10 bases. CDR3 length: 16 amino acids. Germline values: CDR1 SGHNT, CDR2 YYREEE (reference sequence). Trimming cost V 3 bases and J 1 base; bases outside gene matches: 5. For the CDR3, the DNA is TGTGCCAGCAGCTCGCTAGCGGGAGTGGGCACAGATACGCAGTATTTT. Translating it yields CASSSLAGVGTDTQYF.

The chain links TRBV29-1 to TRBJ2-4; 9 positions match TRBD1. Trimming took 6 bases from V and 9 from J; bases not matched to a gene: 6. The germline V gene encodes CDR1 SQVTM and CDR2 ANQGSEA. The CDR3 is 12 amino acids. The CDR3 sequence: CSVAGQGGIQYF. The CDR3 nucleotides are TGCAGCGTCGCGGGACAGGGCGGCATTCAGTACTTC.

This chain uses TRBV7-9 with TRBJ2-2; 8 bases align to TRBD2. The CDR3 has 13 amino acids. Germline loops: CDR1 SEHNR, CDR2 FQNEAQ (reference sequence). V trimming: 5 bases; J trimming: 7 bases; junction bases outside the gene matches: 3. The CDR3 is CASSLSGSGELFF. CDR3 nucleotides: TGTGCCAGCAGCCTGAGCGGGAGCGGGGAGCTGTTTTTT.

The chain carries TRBV5-1 and TRBJ2-7, with TRBD1 matching 8 bases. In germline, CDR1 is SGHRS, CDR2 YFSETQ. The CDR3 runs to 16 residues. J was trimmed by 2 bases and V by 1 base; bases with no gene match: 8. This CDR3 reads CASSLSPNRGTYEQYF. In DNA form, the CDR3 reads TGCGCCAGCAGCTTGTCCCCCAACAGGGGGACCTACGAGCAGTACTTC.

The chain employs TRBV5-5 and TRBJ1-4, with 7 bases identical to TRBD1. The CDR3 consists of 15 residues. Unmatched junction bases numbered 6, after V lost 1 base and J lost 6 bases. CDR1 and CDR2 (germline): SGHKS, YYEKEE (reference sequence). CDR3 coding DNA: TGTGCCAGCAGCTTGCTCCCGCAGGGGGATGAAAAACTGTTTTTT. It yields the protein CASSLLPQGDEKLFF.

This rearrangement joins TRBV21-1 to TRBJ1-5; TRBD1 is the table's D call, not checked against the DNA. TRBV21-1 is listed as a pseudogene. The CDR3 runs 20 residues. CDR3 sequence (DNA): TGTGCCAGCAGCAAGTCGGCGGGACAGGGCCCCTTTTTCCTCAATCAGCCCCAGCATTTT. The encoded protein is CASSKSAGQGPFFLNQPQHF.

This sequence joins TRBV3-1 (or the pseudogene TRBV3-2) and TRBJ2-7; TRBD2 matches 8 bases. The CDR3 extends over 15 amino acids. Germline V lookup: CDR1 LGHDT, CDR2 YNNKEL (reference sequence). With V trimmed by 1 base and J by 2 bases, 4 bases remained unmatched. CDR3 region: CASSQGTSGAYEQYF. The DNA for the CDR3 is TGTGCCAGCAGCCAAGGCACTAGCGGTGCCTACGAGCAGTACTTC.

The gene calls are TRBV7-9 and TRBJ1-6; D remains ambiguous. The CDR3 totals 13 residues. From germline, CDR1 is SEHNR and CDR2 FQNEAQ (reference sequence). V shed 8 bases and J shed 2 bases, with 7 bases lying between them. The CDR3: CASGPAYNSPLHF. The CDR3 bases are TGTGCCAGCGGGCCAGCCTATAATTCACCCCTCCACTTT.

The rearrangement uses TRBV7-9 and TRBJ1-5, with D maybe TRBD1 (5 bases). The V and J ends lost 4 bases and 2 bases respectively, with 9 bases between them. Germline loops: CDR1 SEHNR, CDR2 FQNEAQ (reference sequence). The length of the CDR3 is 14 residues. The DNA of the CDR3 is TGTGCCAGCAGCTCCGCGGGGGGCAATCAGCCCCAGCATTTT. Translating it yields CASSSAGGNQPQHF.

V and J are TRBV9 and TRBJ2-2, with TRBD1 matching 7 bases. The germline V gene encodes CDR1 SGDLS and CDR2 YYNGEE. Trimming cost V 4 bases and J 9 bases; bases outside gene matches: 12. CDR3 length: 15 amino acids. CDR3 bases: TGTGCCAGCAGCCCCACAGGGGAGAAGGTCAGGGAGCTGTTTTTT. Protein sequence: CASSPTGEKVRELFF.

The rearrangement uses TRBV5-1 and TRBJ2-1, with a weak D call TRBD2 (5 bases). Germline V gene sequence: CDR1 SGHRS, CDR2 YFSETQ. V was clipped by 0 bases and J by 9 bases, with 10 bases between them. The CDR3 totals 13 residues. The CDR3 DNA follows: TGCGCCAGCAGCTTGGATCTAGCCGGTGAGCAGTTCTTC. It codes for CASSLDLAGEQFF.

The chain couples TRBV5-5 to TRBJ1-5, with 9 positions matching TRBD1. With 4 bases clipped from V and 4 bases from J, the junction kept 6 bases outside the gene matches. The CDR3 runs to 15 residues. CDR1 and CDR2 (germline): SGHKS, YYEKEE (reference sequence). CDR3 amino acids: CASSGEDRGNQPQHF. Here the CDR3 DNA reads TGTGCCAGCAGCGGGGAGGACAGGGGAAATCAGCCCCAGCATTTT.